This T cell receptor (beta chain) appears in the sequencing data of a study of graft-versus-host responses after intestinal transplantation. About the study: The study gave all recipients anti-thymocyte globulin induction, then tacrolimus and steroids for 2 to 3 years.

About this clone: Its antigen is unknown.

CDR3 length: 17 residues. V was pared by 3 bases and J by 6 bases, with 25 bases between. Germline V gene data show CDR1 as SGDLS and CDR2 as YYNGEE. The data were produced by immunoSEQ multiplex PCR, yet TCRdb's version contains in-frame clones alone and is incomplete. The repertoire holds 130,000 to 150,000 clones, around 90% seen once, with about 0.18% in the top ten. Findings and caveats of the study: GvH clones appeared in recipient marrow, some first in ileum or blood.

The receptor was derived from a human donor who received an intestinal transplant. Sequenced here: unstimulated CD4+ T cells sorted from spleen or lymph node cells, sampled before intestinal transplant. The chain joins TRBV9 to TRBJ2-7; possibly TRBD1 for D (6 bases). Written as DNA, the CDR3 is TGTGCCAGCAGCGCAGACCCCGGGACACTCTACCCCTCCGAGCAGTACTTC. Protein: CASSADPGTLYPSEQYF.